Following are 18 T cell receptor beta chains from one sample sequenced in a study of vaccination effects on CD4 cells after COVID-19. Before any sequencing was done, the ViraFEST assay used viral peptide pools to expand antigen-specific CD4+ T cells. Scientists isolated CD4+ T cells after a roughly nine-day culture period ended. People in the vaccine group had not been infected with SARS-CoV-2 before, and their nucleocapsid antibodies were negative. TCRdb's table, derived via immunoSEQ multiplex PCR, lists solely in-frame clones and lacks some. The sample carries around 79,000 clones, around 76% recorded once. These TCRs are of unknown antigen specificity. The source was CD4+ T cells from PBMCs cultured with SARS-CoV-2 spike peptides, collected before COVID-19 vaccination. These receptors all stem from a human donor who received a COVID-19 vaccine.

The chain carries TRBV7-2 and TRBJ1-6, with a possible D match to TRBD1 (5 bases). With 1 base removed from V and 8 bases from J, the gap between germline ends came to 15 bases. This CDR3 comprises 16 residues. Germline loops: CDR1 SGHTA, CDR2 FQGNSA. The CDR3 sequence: CASSLGGGRIHSPLHF. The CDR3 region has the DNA TGTGCCAGCAGCTTAGGTGGGGGGAGAATCCATTCACCCCTCCACTTT. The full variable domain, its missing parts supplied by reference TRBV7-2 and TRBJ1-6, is GAGVSQSPSNKVTEKGKDVELRCDPISGHTALYWYRQSLGQGLEFLIYFQGNSAPDKSGLPSDRFSAERTGGSVSTLTIQRTQQEDSAVYLCASSLGGGRIHSPLHFGNGTRLTVT.

The CDR3 loop is CATSEDTGFGEKLFF. The CDR3 DNA sequence: TGTGCCACCAGTGAGGACACAGGGTTCGGTGAAAAACTGTTTTTT. The chain joins TRBV24-1 to TRBJ1-4; perhaps TRBD1 as D (6 bases). Per the germline V gene, CDR1 is KGHDR and CDR2 is SFDVKD. The ends were cut back, 4 bases at V and 7 bases at J, with 15 bases in the middle. CDR3 length: 15 amino acids.

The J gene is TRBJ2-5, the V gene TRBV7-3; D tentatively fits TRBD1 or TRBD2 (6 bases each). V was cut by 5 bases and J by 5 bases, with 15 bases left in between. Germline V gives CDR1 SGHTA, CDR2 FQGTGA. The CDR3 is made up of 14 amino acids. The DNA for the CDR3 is TGTGCCAGCAGCCGGGACGGGGGCACGGAGACCCAGTACTTC. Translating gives CASSRDGGTETQYF.

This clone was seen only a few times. The DNA of the CDR3 is TGTGCCAGCAGCTCCGGGTCGTATCAGCCCCAGCATTTT. Its protein product is CASSSGSYQPQHF. This sequence joins TRBV7-2 and TRBJ1-5; D not certain. This CDR3 spans 13 amino acids. Germline-derived CDR1 and CDR2 are SGHTA and FQGNSA. Trimming removed 4 bases at V and 5 bases at J, with 9 bases between.

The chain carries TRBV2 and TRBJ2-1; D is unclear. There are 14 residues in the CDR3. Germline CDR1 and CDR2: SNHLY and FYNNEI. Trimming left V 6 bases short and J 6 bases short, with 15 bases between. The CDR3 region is CASSLRLNPNEQFF. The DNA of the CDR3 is TGTGCCAGCAGCCTGCGACTCAATCCCAATGAGCAGTTCTTC.

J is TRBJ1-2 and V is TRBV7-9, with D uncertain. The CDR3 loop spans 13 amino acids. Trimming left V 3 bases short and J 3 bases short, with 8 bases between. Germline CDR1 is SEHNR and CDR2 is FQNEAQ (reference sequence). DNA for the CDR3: TGTGCCAGCAGCTTTCAATTGTACTATGGCTACACCTTC. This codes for CASSFQLYYGYTF. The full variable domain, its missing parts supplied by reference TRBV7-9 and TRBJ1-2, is DTGVSQNPRHKITKRGQNVTFRCDPISEHNRLYWYRQTLGQGPEFLTYFQNEAQLEKSRLLSDRFSAERPKGSFSTLEIQRTEQGDSAMYLCASSFQLYYGYTFGSGTRLTVV.

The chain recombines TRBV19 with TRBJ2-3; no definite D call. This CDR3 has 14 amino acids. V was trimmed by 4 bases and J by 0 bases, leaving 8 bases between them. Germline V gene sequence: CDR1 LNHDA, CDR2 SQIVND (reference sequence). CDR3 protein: CASSTGPSTDTQYF. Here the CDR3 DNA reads TGTGCCAGTAGTACCGGGCCTAGCACAGATACGCAGTATTTT.

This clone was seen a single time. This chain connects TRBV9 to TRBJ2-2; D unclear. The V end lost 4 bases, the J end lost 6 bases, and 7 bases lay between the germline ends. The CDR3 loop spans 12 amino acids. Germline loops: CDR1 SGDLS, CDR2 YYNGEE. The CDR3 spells CASSRPAGELFF. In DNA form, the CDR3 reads TGTGCCAGCAGCAGACCGGCCGGGGAGCTGTTTTTT.

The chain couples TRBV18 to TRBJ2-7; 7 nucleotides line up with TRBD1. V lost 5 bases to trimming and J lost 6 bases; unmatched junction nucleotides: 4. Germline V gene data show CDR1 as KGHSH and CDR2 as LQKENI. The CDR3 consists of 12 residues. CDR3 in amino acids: CASSLTGSEQYV. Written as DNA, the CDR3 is TGTGCCAGCTCATTGACAGGGAGCGAGCAGTACGTC.

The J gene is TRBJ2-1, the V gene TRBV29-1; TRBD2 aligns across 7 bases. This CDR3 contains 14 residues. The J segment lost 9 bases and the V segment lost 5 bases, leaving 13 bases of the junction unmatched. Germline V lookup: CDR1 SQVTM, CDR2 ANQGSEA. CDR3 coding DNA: TGCAGCGTTTATGGACTGGGAGGGGATGGTGAGCAGTTCTTC. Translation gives CSVYGLGGDGEQFF.

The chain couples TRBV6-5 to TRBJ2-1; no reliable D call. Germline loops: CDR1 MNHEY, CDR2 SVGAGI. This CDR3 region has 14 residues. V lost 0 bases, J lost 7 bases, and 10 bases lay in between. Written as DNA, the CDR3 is TGTGCCAGCAGTTACTCGCGGTCGCAGAATGAGCAGTTCTTC. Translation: CASSYSRSQNEQFF.

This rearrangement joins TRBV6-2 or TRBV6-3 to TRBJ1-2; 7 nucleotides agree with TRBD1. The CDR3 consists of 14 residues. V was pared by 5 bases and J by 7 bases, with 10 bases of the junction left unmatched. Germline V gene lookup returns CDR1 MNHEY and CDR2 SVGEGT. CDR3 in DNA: TGTGCCAGCAGTCGAACAGGGGTTTCGAGTGGCTACACCTTC. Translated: CASSRTGVSSGYTF.

The CDR3 loop is CASSQAWTEIYNEQFF. CDR3 in DNA: TGCGCCAGCAGCCAAGCATGGACAGAGATTTACAATGAGCAGTTCTTC. The chain joins TRBV4-1 to TRBJ2-1; D is perhaps TRBD1 (6 bases). Trimming removed 1 base from V and 4 bases from J, with 14 bases in between. CDR1 MGHRA and CDR2 YSYEKL come from the germline V gene. This CDR3 has 16 amino acids.

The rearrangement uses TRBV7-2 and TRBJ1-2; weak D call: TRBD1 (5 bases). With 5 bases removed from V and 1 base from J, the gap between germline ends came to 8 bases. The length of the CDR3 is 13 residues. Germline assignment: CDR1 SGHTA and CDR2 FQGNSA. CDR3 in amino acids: CASSDRVNYGYTF. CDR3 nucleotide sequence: TGTGCCAGCAGCGACAGAGTTAACTATGGCTACACCTTC.

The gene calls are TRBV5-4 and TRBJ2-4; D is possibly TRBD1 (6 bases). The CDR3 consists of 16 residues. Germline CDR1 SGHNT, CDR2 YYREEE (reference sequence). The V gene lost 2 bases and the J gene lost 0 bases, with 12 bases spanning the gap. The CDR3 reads CASSFDRTLAKNIQYF. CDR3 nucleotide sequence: TGTGCCAGCAGCTTTGACAGGACCTTAGCCAAAAACATTCAGTACTTC.

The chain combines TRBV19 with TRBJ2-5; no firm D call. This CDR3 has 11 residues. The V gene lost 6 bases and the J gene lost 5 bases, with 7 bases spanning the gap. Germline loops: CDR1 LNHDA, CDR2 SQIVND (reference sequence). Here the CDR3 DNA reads TGTGCCAGTAGCCGTCGGGAGACCCAGTACTTC. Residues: CASSRRETQYF.

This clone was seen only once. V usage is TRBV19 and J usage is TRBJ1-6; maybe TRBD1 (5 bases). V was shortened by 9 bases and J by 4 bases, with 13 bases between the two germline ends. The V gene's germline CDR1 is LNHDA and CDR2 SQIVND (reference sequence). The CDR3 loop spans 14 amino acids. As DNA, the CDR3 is TGTGCCAGCTCGTGGACACAATATAATTCACCCCTCCACTTT. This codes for CASSWTQYNSPLHF. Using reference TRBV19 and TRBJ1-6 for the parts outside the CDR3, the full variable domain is DGGITQSPKYLFRKEGQNVTLSCEQNLNHDAMYWYRQDPGQGLRLIYYSQIVNDFQKGDIAEGYSVSREKKESFPLTVTSAQKNPTAFYLCASSWTQYNSPLHFGNGTRLTVT.

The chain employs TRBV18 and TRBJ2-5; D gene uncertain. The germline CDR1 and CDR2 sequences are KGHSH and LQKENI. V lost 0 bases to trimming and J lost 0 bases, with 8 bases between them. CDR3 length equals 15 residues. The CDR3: CASSPPGHNQETQYF. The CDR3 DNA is TGTGCCAGCTCACCACCTGGGCACAACCAAGAGACCCAGTACTTC.